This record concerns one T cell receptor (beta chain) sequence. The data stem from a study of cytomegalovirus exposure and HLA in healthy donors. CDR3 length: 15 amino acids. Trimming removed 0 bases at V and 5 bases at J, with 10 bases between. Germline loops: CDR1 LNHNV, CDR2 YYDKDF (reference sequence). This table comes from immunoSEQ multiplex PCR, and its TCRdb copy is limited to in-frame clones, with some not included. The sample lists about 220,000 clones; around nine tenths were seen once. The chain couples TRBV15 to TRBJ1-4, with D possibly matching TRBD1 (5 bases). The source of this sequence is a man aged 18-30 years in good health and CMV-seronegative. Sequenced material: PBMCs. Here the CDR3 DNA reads TGTGCCACCAGCAGAGATCAACAGGAGAATGAAAAACTGTTTTTT. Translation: CATSRDQQENEKLFF.